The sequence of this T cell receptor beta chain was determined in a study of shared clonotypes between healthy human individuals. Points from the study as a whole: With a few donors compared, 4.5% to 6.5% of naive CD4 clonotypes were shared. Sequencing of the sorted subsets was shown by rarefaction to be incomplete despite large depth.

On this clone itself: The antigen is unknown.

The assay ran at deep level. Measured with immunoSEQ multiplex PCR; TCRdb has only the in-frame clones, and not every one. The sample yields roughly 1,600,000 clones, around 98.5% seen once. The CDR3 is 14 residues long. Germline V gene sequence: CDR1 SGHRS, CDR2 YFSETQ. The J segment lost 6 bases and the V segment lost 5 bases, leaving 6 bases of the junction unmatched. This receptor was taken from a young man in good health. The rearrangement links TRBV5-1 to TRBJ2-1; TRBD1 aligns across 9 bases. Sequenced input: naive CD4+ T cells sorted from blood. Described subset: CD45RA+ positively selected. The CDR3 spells CASRRTGEGNEQFF. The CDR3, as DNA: TGCGCCAGCAGGCGGACAGGGGAGGGCAATGAGCAGTTCTTC.